This TCR beta chain emerged from a study of follicular helper T cells after annual influenza vaccination. The overall study: For some subjects, blood spans the 2013-2014, 2014-2015 and 2015-2016 annual vaccinations. Study conclusions and caveats: Plasmablast frequency change correlated with clonality change in ICOS+CD38+ cTfh.

For this clone: As yet, its antigen is unknown.

The CDR3 covers 15 residues. The ends lost 6 bases at V and 9 bases at J; junction bases unmatched: 14. Germline CDR1 and CDR2: SNHLY and FYNNEI. The protocol was immunoSEQ multiplex PCR, while the TCRdb copy is restricted to in-frame clones and leaves out a portion. Of a few thousand clones in the sample, approximately 90% were seen once. Time point indicated: 2013-2014 season, 7 days after vaccination. Sorted blood CD4 subsets were sequenced before and after adults received seasonal inactivated influenza vaccine. Non-naive CD4+CXCR5+PD-1+ cTfh were sorted into ICOS+CD38+ and ICOS-CD38- fractions. The sample consisted of CXCR5+ CD38- circulating T follicular helper cells from blood, taken 7 days after influenza vaccination. Subset defined: circulating Tfh, non-naive CD4+CXCR5+PD-1+ (ICOS+CD38+ or ICOS-CD38-). This TCR was sampled from an adult who received the influenza vaccine. The chain carries TRBV2 and TRBJ1-5; 7 bases map to TRBD1. CDR3 DNA: TGTGCCAGCAGAGGAAGGGACAGCTCTGGTCGGCCCCAGCATTTT. This gives the protein CASRGRDSSGRPQHF. The variable domain in full, completed from reference TRBV2 and TRBJ1-5, reads EPEVTQTPSHQVTQMGQEVILRCVPISNHLYFYWYRQILGQKVEFLVSFYNNEISEKSEIFDDQFSVERPDGSNFTLKIRSTKLEDSAMYFCASRGRDSSGRPQHFGDGTRLSIL.